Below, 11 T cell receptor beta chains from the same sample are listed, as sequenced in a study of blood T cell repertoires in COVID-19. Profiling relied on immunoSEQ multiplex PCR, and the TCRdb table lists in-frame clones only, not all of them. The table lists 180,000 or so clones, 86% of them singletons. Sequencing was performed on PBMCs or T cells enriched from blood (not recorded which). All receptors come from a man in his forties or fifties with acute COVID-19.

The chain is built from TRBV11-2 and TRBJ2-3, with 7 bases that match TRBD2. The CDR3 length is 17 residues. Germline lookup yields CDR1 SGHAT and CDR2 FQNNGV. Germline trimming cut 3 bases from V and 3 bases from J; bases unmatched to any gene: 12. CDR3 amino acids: CASSFFWGGSSTDTQYF. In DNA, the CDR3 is TGTGCCAGCAGCTTCTTTTGGGGCGGGAGTAGTACAGATACGCAGTATTTT.

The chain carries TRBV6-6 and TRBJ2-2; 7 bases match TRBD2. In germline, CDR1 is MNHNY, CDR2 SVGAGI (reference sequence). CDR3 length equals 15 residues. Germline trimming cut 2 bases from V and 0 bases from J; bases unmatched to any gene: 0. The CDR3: CASSYLAANTGELFF. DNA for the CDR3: TGTGCCAGCAGTTACCTAGCGGCGAACACCGGGGAGCTGTTTTTT.

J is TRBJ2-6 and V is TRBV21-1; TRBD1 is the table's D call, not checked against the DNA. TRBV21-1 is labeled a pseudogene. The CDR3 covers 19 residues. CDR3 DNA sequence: TGTGCCAGCAGCACCTTGGTCTGGGACAGACTTTCTGGGGCCAACGTCCTGACTTTC. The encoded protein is CASSTLVWDRLSGANVLTF.

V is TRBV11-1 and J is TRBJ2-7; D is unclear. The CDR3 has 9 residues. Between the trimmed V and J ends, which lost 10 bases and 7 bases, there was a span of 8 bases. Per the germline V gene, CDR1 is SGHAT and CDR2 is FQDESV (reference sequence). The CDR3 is CAILDEQYF. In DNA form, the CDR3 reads TGTGCCATCTTAGATGAGCAGTACTTC.

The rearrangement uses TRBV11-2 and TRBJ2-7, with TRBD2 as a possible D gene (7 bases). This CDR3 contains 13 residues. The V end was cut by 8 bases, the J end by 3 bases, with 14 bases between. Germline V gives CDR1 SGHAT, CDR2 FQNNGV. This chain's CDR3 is CASEGGGSYEQYF. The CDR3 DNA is TGTGCCAGCGAGGGAGGGGGAAGCTACGAGCAGTACTTC.

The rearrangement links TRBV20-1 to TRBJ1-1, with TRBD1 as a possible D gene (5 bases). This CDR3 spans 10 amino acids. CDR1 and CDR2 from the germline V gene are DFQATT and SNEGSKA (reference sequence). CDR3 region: CSPGDTEAFF. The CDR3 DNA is TGCAGCCCGGGGGACACTGAAGCTTTCTTT.

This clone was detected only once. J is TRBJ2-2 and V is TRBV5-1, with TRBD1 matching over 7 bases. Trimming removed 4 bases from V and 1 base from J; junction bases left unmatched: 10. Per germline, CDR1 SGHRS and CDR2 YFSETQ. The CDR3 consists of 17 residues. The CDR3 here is CASSQGVRTVNTGELFF. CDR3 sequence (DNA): TGCGCCAGCAGCCAGGGGGTCCGGACGGTGAACACCGGGGAGCTGTTTTTT. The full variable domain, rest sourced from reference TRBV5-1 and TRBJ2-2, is KAGVTQTPRYLIKTRGQQVTLSCSPISGHRSVSWYQQTPGQGLQFLFEYFSETQRNKGNFPGRFSGRQFSNSRSEMNVSTLELGDSALYLCASSQGVRTVNTGELFFGEGSRLTVL.

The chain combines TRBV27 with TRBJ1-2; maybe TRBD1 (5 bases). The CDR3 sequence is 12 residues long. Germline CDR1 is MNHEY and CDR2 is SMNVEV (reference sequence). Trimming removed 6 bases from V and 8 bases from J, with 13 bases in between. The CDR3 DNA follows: TGTGCCAGCAGGCGGGGGTTCGCGGGCTACACCTTC. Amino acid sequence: CASRRGFAGYTF.

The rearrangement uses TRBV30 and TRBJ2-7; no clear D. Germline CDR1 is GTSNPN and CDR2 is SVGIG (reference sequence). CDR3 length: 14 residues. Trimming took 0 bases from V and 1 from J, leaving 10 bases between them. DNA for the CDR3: TGTGCCTGGAGTGTAGGTGCAGGTTCCTACGAGCAGTACTTC. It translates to CAWSVGAGSYEQYF.

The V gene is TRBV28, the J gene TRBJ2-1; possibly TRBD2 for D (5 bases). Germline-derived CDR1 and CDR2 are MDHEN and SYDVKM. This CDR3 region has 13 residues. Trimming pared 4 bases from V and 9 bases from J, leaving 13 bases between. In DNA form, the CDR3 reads TGTGCCAGCAGTTCTAAATACGGAGGTGAGCAGTTCTTC. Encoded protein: CASSSKYGGEQFF.

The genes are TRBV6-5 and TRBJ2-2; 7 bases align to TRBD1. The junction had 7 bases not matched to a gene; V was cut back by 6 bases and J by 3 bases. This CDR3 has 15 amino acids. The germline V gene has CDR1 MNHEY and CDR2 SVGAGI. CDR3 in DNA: TGTGCCAGCAGGCCGACAGGGCCTTACACCGGGGAGCTGTTTTTT. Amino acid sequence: CASRPTGPYTGELFF.